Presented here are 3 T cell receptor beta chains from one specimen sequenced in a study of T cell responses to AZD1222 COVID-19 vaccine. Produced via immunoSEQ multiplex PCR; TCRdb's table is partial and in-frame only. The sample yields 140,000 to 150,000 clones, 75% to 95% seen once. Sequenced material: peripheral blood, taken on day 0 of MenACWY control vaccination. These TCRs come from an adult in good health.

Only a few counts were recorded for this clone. The CDR3 reads CASSPQGTPYLEQYF. In DNA form, the CDR3 reads TGTGCCAGCAGCCCCCAAGGGACTCCCTATCTCGAGCAGTACTTC. J is TRBJ2-7 and V is TRBV3-1 (or the pseudogene TRBV3-2); D perhaps matches TRBD2 (6 bases). Germline loops: CDR1 LGHDT, CDR2 YNNKEL (reference sequence). The length of the CDR3 is 15 residues. V was pared by 4 bases and J by 6 bases, with 19 bases between.

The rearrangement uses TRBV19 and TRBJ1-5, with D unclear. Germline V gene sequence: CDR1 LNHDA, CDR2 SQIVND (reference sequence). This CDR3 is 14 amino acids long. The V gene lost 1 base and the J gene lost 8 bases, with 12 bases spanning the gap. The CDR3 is CASSIGSGVEPQHF. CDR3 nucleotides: TGTGCCAGTAGTATAGGGAGCGGGGTGGAGCCCCAGCATTTT.

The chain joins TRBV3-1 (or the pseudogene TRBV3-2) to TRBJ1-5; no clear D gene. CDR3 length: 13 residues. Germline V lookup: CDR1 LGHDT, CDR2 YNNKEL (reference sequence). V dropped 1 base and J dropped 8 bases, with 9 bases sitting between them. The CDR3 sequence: CASSQATQEPQHF. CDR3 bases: TGTGCCAGCAGCCAAGCGACCCAAGAGCCCCAGCATTTT.